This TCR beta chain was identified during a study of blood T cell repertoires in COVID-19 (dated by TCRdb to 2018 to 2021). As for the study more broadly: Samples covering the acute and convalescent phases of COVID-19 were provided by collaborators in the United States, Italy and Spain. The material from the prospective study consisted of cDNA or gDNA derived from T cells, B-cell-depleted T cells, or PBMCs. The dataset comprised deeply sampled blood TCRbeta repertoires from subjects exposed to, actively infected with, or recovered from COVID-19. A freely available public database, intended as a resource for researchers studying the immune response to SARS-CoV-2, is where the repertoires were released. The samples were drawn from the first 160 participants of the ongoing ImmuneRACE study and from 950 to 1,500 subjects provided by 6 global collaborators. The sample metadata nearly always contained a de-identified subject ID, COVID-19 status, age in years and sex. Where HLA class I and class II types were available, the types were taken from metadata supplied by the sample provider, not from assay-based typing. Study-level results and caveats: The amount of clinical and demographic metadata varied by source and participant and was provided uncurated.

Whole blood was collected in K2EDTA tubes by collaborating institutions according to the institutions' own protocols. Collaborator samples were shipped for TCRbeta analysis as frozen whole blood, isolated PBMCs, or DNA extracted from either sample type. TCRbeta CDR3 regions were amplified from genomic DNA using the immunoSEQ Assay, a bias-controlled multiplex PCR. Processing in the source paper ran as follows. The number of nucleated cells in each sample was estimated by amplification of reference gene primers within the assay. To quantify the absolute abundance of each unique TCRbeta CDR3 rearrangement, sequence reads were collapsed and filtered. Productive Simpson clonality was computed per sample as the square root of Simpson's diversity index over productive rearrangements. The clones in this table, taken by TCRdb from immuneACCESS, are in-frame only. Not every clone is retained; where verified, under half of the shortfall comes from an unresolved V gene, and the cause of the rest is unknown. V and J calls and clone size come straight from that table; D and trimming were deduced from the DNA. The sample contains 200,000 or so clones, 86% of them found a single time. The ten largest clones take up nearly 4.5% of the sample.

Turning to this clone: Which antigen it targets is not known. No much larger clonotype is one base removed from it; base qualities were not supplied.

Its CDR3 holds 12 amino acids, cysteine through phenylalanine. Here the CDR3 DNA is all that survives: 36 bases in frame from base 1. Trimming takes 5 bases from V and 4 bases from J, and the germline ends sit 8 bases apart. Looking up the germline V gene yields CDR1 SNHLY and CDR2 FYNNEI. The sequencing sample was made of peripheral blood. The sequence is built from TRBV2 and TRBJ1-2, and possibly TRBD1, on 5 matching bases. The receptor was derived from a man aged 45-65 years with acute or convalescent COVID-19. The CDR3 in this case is CASSQQVYGYTF. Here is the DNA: TGTGCCAGCAGTCAACAGGTCTATGGCTACACCTTC.